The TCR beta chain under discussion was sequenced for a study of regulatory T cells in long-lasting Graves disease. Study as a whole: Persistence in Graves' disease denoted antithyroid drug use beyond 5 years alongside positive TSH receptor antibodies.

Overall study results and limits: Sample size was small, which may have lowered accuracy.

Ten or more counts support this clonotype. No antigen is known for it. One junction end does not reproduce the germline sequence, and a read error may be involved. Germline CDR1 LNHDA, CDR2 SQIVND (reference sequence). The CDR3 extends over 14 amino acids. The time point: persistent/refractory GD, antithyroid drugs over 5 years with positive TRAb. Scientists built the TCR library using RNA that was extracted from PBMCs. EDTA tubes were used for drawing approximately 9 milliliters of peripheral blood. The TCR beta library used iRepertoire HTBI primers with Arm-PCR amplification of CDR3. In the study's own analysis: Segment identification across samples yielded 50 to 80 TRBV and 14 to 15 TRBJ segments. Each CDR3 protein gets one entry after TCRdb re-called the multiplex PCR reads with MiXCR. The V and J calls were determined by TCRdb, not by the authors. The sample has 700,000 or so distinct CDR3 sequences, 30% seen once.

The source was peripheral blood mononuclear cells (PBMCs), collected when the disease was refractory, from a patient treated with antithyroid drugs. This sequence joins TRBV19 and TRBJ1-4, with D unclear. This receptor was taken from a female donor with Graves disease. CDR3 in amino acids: CASSTDTTNEKLFF. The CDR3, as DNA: TGTGCCAGCAGTACTGACACAACTAATGAAAAACTGTTTTTT.